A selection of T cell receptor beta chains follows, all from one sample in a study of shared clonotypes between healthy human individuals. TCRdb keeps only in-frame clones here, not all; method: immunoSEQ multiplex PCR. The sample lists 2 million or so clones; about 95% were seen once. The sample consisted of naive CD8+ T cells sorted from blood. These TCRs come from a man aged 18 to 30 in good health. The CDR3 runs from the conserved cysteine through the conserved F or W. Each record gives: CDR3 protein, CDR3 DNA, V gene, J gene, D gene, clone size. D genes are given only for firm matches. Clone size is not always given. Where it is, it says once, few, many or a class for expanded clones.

CASSLERVISYEQYF	TGCGCCAGCAGCTTGGAACGGGTCATCTCCTACGAGCAGTACTTC	TRBV5-1	TRBJ2-7	-	-
CASSLGPGTEAFF	TGTGCCAGCAGTTTAGGGCCGGGAACTGAAGCTTTCTTT	TRBV27	TRBJ1-1	-	-
CASSLEQGDSNQPQHF	TGTGCCAGCAGCTTAGAACAGGGGGACAGCAATCAGCCCCAGCATTTT	TRBV7-6	TRBJ1-5	TRBD1	-
CASSTGLAVYEQYF	TGTGCCAGCAGCACGGGACTAGCGGTCTACGAGCAGTACTTC	TRBV7-9	TRBJ2-7	TRBD2	-
CASSYGVAGITDTQYF	TGTGCCAGCAGTTACGGGGTAGCGGGAATCACAGATACGCAGTATTTT	TRBV6-5	TRBJ2-3	TRBD2	-
CASRPRGTYEQYF	TGTGCCAGCAGGCCGAGGGGTACCTACGAGCAGTACTTC	TRBV5-8	TRBJ2-7	-	-
CASSFTGDSNQPQHF	TGTGCCAGCAGCTTTACAGGTGACAGCAATCAGCCCCAGCATTTT	TRBV7-2	TRBJ1-5	-	-
CASSLGTESYEQYF	TGTGCCAGCAGCTTGGGGACAGAGAGTTACGAGCAGTACTTC	TRBV5-8	TRBJ2-7	-	-
CASSQEAAGEWGEQFF	TGCGCCAGCAGCCAAGAGGCGGCGGGAGAATGGGGTGAGCAGTTCTTC	TRBV4-3	TRBJ2-1	TRBD2	-
CASRPTWSNQPQHF	TGTGCCAGCAGACCGACATGGAGCAATCAGCCCCAGCATTTT	TRBV27	TRBJ1-5	-	-
CASSGDSSSSYEQYF	TGTGCCAGCAGTGGGGACAGCTCGAGCTCCTACGAGCAGTACTTC	TRBV2	TRBJ2-7	TRBD1	-
CALEKDRGHNEQFF	TGTGCTCTGGAGAAGGACAGGGGACACAATGAGCAGTTCTTC	TRBV30	TRBJ2-1	TRBD1	-
CASSDQLGYTF	TGTGCCAGCAGTGATCAGCTTGGCTACACCTTC	TRBV6-1	TRBJ1-2	-	-
CASSIGKNTEAFF	TGTGCCAGTAGTATCGGGAAGAACACTGAAGCTTTCTTT	TRBV19	TRBJ1-1	-	few
CASSLTGWGYTF	TGTGCCAGCAGTCTAACAGGGTGGGGCTACACCTTC	TRBV27	TRBJ1-2	-	few
CASSLFQGALSYEQYF	TGTGCCAGCAGTTTATTTCAGGGGGCCCTCTCCTACGAGCAGTACTTC	TRBV27	TRBJ2-7	TRBD1	-
CASSTGWGMNTEAFF	TGCGCCAGCAGCACAGGGTGGGGAATGAACACTGAAGCTTTCTTT	TRBV5-1	TRBJ1-1	-	-
CASSLQGVGTDTQYF	TGTGCCAGCAGTTTACAGGGTGTCGGCACAGATACGCAGTATTTT	TRBV28	TRBJ2-3	-	-
CASCSGTQPQHF	TGTGCCAGTTGCTCAGGGACGCAGCCCCAGCATTTT	TRBV19	TRBJ1-5	-	-
CASSLRPTEAFF	TGTGCCAGCAGCCTTCGACCCACTGAAGCTTTCTTT	TRBV4-2	TRBJ1-1	-	-
CSVAEYGAGPTQYEQYF	TGCAGCGTTGCCGAGTACGGGGCAGGTCCTACTCAATACGAGCAGTACTTC	TRBV29-1	TRBJ2-7	-	-
CASSLIRAGVDEQYF	TGTGCCAGCAGTTTAATACGAGCGGGAGTCGACGAGCAGTACTTC	TRBV28	TRBJ2-7	TRBD2	-
CASSLDPVNSYEQYF	TGCGCCAGCAGCTTGGATCCAGTAAACTCCTACGAGCAGTACTTC	TRBV5-1	TRBJ2-7	-	-
CASSEALHPTAYGYTF	TGTGCCAGCAGTGAAGCGCTTCACCCTACGGCCTATGGCTACACCTTC	TRBV2	TRBJ1-2	-	-
CASSQGYSSTDTQYF	TGTGCCAGCAGCCAAGGTTATAGTAGCACAGATACGCAGTATTTT	TRBV14	TRBJ2-3	-	-
CASSPALVGGNTEAFF	TGTGCCAGCAGCCCTGCTTTGGTCGGGGGGAACACTGAAGCTTTCTTT	TRBV5-6	TRBJ1-1	-	-
CASSESRGTGSTDTQYF	TGCGCCAGCAGTGAGTCTCGTGGAACCGGTAGCACAGATACGCAGTATTTT	TRBV10-2	TRBJ2-3	-	-
CASSQADRINEQYF	TGCGCCAGCAGCCAAGCGGACAGGATCAACGAGCAGTACTTC	TRBV4-1	TRBJ2-7	TRBD1	-
CASSTSGEAGGFTDTQYF	TGTGCCAGCAGCACATCCGGTGAGGCGGGGGGCTTCACAGATACGCAGTATTTT	TRBV28	TRBJ2-3	TRBD2	-
CASSPTSSSTDTQYF	TGTGCCAGCAGTCCGACTAGCTCTAGCACAGATACGCAGTATTTT	TRBV27	TRBJ2-3	TRBD2	-
CASSVANSKETQYF	TGTGCCAGCAGCGTAGCTAACAGCAAAGAGACCCAGTACTTC	TRBV9	TRBJ2-5	-	-
CASGLRGTDTQYF	TGTGCTAGTGGTTTGAGGGGCACAGATACGCAGTATTTT	TRBV12-5	TRBJ2-3	-	-
CASSLDSGSSYEQYF	TGTGCCAGCAGTTTAGATAGCGGGAGCTCCTACGAGCAGTACTTC	TRBV27	TRBJ2-7	TRBD2	once
CASSSTGKDQPQHF	TGTGCCAGCAGCTCGACAGGGAAGGATCAGCCCCAGCATTTT	TRBV7-9	TRBJ1-5	TRBD1	-
CAWSSWENTEAFF	TGTGCCTGGAGCAGTTGGGAGAACACTGAAGCTTTCTTT	TRBV30	TRBJ1-1	-	-
CASSQAPGQNSPLHF	TGTGCCAGCAGCCAAGCCCCGGGACAGAATTCACCCCTCCACTTT	TRBV14	TRBJ1-6	TRBD1	-
CASSLAFEAYEQYF	TGTGCCAGCAGCTTAGCCTTTGAAGCCTACGAGCAGTACTTC	TRBV11-2	TRBJ2-7	-	-
CASSQFRDRVEAFF	TGTGCCAGCAGCCAATTCCGGGACAGGGTTGAAGCTTTCTTT	TRBV14	TRBJ1-1	TRBD1	-
CASSRLGGGTEAFF	TGCGCCAGCAGCCGCCTAGGGGGTGGTACTGAAGCTTTCTTT	TRBV4-1	TRBJ1-1	-	-
CASSDGWGTEAFF	TGTGCCAGCAGCGATGGGTGGGGAACTGAAGCTTTCTTT	TRBV9	TRBJ1-1	-	-
CASSLEPILATGSYEQYF	TGTGCCAGCAGCTTAGAACCCATTTTGGCAACGGGGTCATACGAGCAGTACTTC	TRBV7-2	TRBJ2-7	-	-
CASSEEGPVPYEQYF	TGTGCCAGCAGTGAAGAAGGGCCAGTACCCTACGAGCAGTACTTC	TRBV6-1	TRBJ2-7	-	-
CASSLDGGSNQPQHF	TGTGCCAGCAGCTTGGACGGAGGTAGCAATCAGCCCCAGCATTTT	TRBV5-6	TRBJ1-5	-	-
CASQLWRGFIDEQFF	TGTGCCAGCCAACTATGGCGGGGCTTTATTGATGAGCAGTTCTTC	TRBV2	TRBJ2-1	-	once
CASSADGLYGYTF	TGTGCCAGCAGTGCCGACGGGCTCTATGGCTACACCTTC	TRBV7-9	TRBJ1-2	-	-
CASSLSPGSQLHF	TGTGCCAGCAGTTTATCACCAGGGAGCCAGCTCCACTTT	TRBV27	TRBJ1-6	-	-
CASSLSLGESSYNEQFF	TGTGCCAGCAGCTTGAGCCTCGGGGAGAGCTCCTACAATGAGCAGTTCTTC	TRBV7-6	TRBJ2-1	-	-
CSVEGPNYNEQFF	TGCAGCGTTGAAGGCCCTAACTACAATGAGCAGTTCTTC	TRBV29-1	TRBJ2-1	-	-
CATSEGRADTQYF	TGTGCCACCAGCGAAGGCCGGGCAGATACGCAGTATTTT	TRBV15	TRBJ2-3	-	-
CASSLGGLAAYEQYF	TGTGCCAGCAGTTTGGGGGGACTAGCAGCCTACGAGCAGTACTTC	TRBV28	TRBJ2-7	TRBD2	-
CAWRLPRDPLHF	TGTGCCTGGAGACTACCGCGAGACCCCCTCCACTTT	TRBV30	TRBJ1-6	-	once
CASSWGPSSSYEQYF	TGTGCCAGCAGTTGGGGCCCCAGTAGCTCCTACGAGCAGTACTTC	TRBV27	TRBJ2-7	-	-
CASSPNRGLYNEQFF	TGTGCCAGCAGTCCCAACAGGGGGCTTTACAATGAGCAGTTCTTC	TRBV28	TRBJ2-1	TRBD1	-
CASSLAGTAYEQYF	TGTGCCAGCAGTTTAGCCGGGACAGCCTACGAGCAGTACTTC	TRBV27	TRBJ2-7	TRBD1	-
CASSPGTSGSTDTQYF	TGCGCCAGCAGCCCTGGGACTAGCGGGTCCACAGATACGCAGTATTTT	TRBV10-2	TRBJ2-3	TRBD2	-
CASGGGSAYEQYF	TGTGCCAGCGGGGGTGGAAGCGCCTACGAGCAGTACTTC	TRBV5-4	TRBJ2-7	-	-
CASSPQGTEAFF	TGTGCCAGCAGCCCCCAGGGCACTGAAGCTTTCTTT	TRBV4-2	TRBJ1-1	-	-